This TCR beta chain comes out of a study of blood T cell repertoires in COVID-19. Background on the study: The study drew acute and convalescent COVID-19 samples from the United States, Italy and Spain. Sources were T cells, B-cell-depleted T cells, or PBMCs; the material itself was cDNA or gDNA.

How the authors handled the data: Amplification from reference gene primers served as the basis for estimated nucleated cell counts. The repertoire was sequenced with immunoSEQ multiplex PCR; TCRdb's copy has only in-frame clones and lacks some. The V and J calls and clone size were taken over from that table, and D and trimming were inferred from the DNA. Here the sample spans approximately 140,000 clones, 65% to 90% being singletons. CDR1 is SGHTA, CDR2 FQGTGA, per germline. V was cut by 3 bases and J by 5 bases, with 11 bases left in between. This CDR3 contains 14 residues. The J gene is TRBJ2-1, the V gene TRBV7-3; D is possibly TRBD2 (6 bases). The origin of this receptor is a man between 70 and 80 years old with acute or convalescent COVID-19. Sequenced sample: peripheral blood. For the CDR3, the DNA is TGTGCCAGCAGCTTCGGGGGTAGAAACAATGAGCAGTTCTTC. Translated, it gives CASSFGGRNNEQFF. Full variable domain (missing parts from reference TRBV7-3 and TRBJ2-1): GAGVSQTPSNKVTEKGKYVELRCDPISGHTALYWYRQSLGQGPEFLIYFQGTGAADDSGLPNDRFFAVRPEGSVSTLKIQRTERGDSAVYLCASSFGGRNNEQFFGPGTRLTVL.